These 31 T cell receptor beta chains were all obtained from the same sample, sequenced in a study of blood T cell repertoires in COVID-19. Repertoires were generated with immunoSEQ multiplex PCR, while TCRdb's copy carries only in-frame clones and drops some. Here the sample spans about 130,000 clones, 70% to 90% being singletons. The specimen sequenced was peripheral blood. These receptor sequences come from a woman older than 75 with acute or convalescent COVID-19.

This clone was detected once. The rearrangement links TRBV19 to TRBJ1-1; no clear D gene. In germline, CDR1 is LNHDA, CDR2 SQIVND (reference sequence). V was cut by 4 bases and J by 5 bases, with 17 bases left in between. CDR3 size: 15 residues. The DNA of the CDR3 is TGTGCCAGTAGTAGTAGTCTCCTGAGGAAGACTGAAGCTTTCTTT. The encoded protein is CASSSSLLRKTEAFF.

J is TRBJ1-2 and V is TRBV7-2; weak D call: TRBD1 (6 bases). V was pared by 5 bases and J by 6 bases, with 16 bases between. This CDR3 spans 14 amino acids. Germline-derived CDR1 and CDR2 are SGHTA and FQGNSA. CDR3 in DNA: TGTGCCAGCAGCGCTTACAGGGACACGGATGGCTACACCTTC. Translated: CASSAYRDTDGYTF.

The chain couples TRBV10-3 to TRBJ1-2, with 9 bases that match TRBD1. The V gene's germline CDR1 is ENHRY and CDR2 SYGVKD. This CDR3 contains 17 residues. V was pared by 0 bases and J by 2 bases, with 7 bases of the junction left unmatched. CDR3: CAISESYSGTGNYGYTF. CDR3 sequence (DNA): TGTGCCATCAGTGAGTCCTATAGTGGGACAGGGAACTATGGCTACACCTTC.

The rearrangement uses TRBV11-2 and TRBJ2-7; a possible D gene is TRBD2 (6 bases). V was pared by 5 bases and J by 7 bases, with 24 bases between. CDR1 SGHAT and CDR2 FQNNGV come from the germline V gene. CDR3 size: 16 residues. CDR3 residues: CASSLVGGVPSGEQYF. Written as DNA, the CDR3 is TGTGCCAGCAGCCTAGTAGGAGGGGTCCCCTCTGGGGAGCAGTACTTC.

The CDR3 DNA sequence: TGTGCCAGCAGTAGCCGGACAGGGGGCTACGAGCAGTACTTC. This translates into CASSSRTGGYEQYF. This chain links TRBV28 with TRBJ2-7; TRBD1 matches at 10 bases. The CDR3 extends over 14 amino acids. Germline V gives CDR1 MDHEN, CDR2 SYDVKM. Trimming cost V 5 bases and J 3 bases; bases outside gene matches: 4.

The chain joins TRBV7-6 to TRBJ2-4; 11 positions agree with TRBD2. Germline V gene data show CDR1 as SGHVS and CDR2 as FNYEAQ. The CDR3 spans 15 residues. V lost 3 bases, J lost 7 bases, and 5 bases stayed unmatched. This chain's CDR3 is CASSLLAGGRNIQYF. The CDR3 DNA reads TGTGCCAGCAGCTTGCTAGCGGGAGGTCGGAACATTCAGTACTTC. The full variable domain, rest sourced from reference TRBV7-6 and TRBJ2-4, is GAGVSQSPRYKVTKRGQDVALRCDPISGHVSLYWYRQALGQGPEFLTYFNYEAQQDKSGLPNDRFSAERPEGSISTLTIQRTEQRDSAMYRCASSLLAGGRNIQYFGAGTRLSVL.

This chain uses TRBV6-6 with TRBJ1-2; D call uncertain. CDR1 MNHNY and CDR2 SVGAGI come from the germline V gene (reference sequence). The V gene lost 7 bases and the J gene lost 2 bases, with 8 bases spanning the gap. The CDR3 spans 12 residues. CDR3 region: CASMEGNYGYTF. The CDR3 DNA reads TGTGCCAGCATGGAGGGAAACTATGGCTACACCTTC.

The rearrangement joins TRBV10-1 to TRBJ2-7, with D possibly TRBD1 on 7 matching bases. The ends were cut back, 7 bases at V and 1 base at J, with 26 bases in the middle. Germline CDR1 and CDR2: WNHNN and SYGVQD (reference sequence). The length of the CDR3 is 18 residues. The DNA for the CDR3 is TGCGCCAGCAACGAGTATTTTGGTCGGCCAGGGGGGTCCTACGAGCAGTACTTC. Its protein product is CASNEYFGRPGGSYEQYF.

The gene calls are TRBV3-1 (or the pseudogene TRBV3-2) and TRBJ2-5; 9 nucleotides agree with TRBD2. CDR1 and CDR2 (germline): LGHDT, YNNKEL (reference sequence). This CDR3 has 15 residues. Trimming cost V 4 bases and J 2 bases; bases outside gene matches: 5. For the CDR3, the DNA is TGTGCCAGCAGCCTACAGACTAGCGGACAAGAGACCCAGTACTTC. Protein: CASSLQTSGQETQYF.

This sequence joins TRBV5-5 and TRBJ1-2; D unresolved. Germline CDR1 SGHKS, CDR2 YYEKEE (reference sequence). Trimming stripped 4 bases from V and 4 bases from J, with 11 bases between. The CDR3 is made up of 13 amino acids. This chain's CDR3 is CASSLPISYGYTF. The CDR3 nucleotides read TGTGCCAGCAGCCTGCCCATTAGCTATGGCTACACCTTC.

This chain connects TRBV2 to TRBJ2-3; TRBD2 matches 9 bases. V shed 0 bases and J 9 bases; nucleotides not matched to a gene: 10. CDR1 and CDR2 (germline): SNHLY, FYNNEI. This CDR3 spans 16 amino acids. CDR3: CASSEALNSGRDTQYF. CDR3 nucleotide sequence: TGTGCCAGCAGTGAAGCGCTTAATAGCGGGAGAGACACGCAGTATTTT.

This clone was observed a single time. This rearrangement joins TRBV5-1 to TRBJ1-4; 7 bases agree with TRBD1. The trim removed 0 bases at V and 7 bases at J, leaving 3 bases unmatched. The CDR3 runs to 14 residues. From germline, CDR1 is SGHRS and CDR2 YFSETQ. The CDR3 protein is CASSLGGGSEKLFF. The DNA for the CDR3 is TGCGCCAGCAGCTTGGGAGGGGGCAGTGAAAAACTGTTTTTT. Based on the CDR3 plus reference TRBV5-1 and TRBJ1-4, the full variable domain is KAGVTQTPRYLIKTRGQQVTLSCSPISGHRSVSWYQQTPGQGLQFLFEYFSETQRNKGNFPGRFSGRQFSNSRSEMNVSTLELGDSALYLCASSLGGGSEKLFFGSGTQLSVL.

To note about this clone: Because it lacks the conserved phenylalanine or tryptophan at the end, this CDR3 is likely a read error. No DNA is shown, since the ends of the CDR3 on it are uncertain; the CDR3 is the one TCRdb lists. The chain has TRBV7-3 and TRBJ1-2. Germline V lookup: CDR1 SGHTA, CDR2 FQGTGA. Inclusive of both ends, the CDR3 amounts to 8 amino acids. The CDR3 spells CASSPVLV.

The gene calls are TRBV27 and TRBJ2-5; the match to TRBD1 covers 7 bases. Germline V CDR1 and CDR2: MNHEY, SMNVEV (reference sequence). The CDR3 is 13 residues long. The V gene end was trimmed by 6 bases and the J gene end by 5 bases; junction bases not matched to a gene: 6. The CDR3 is CASSPPGGETQYF. The CDR3 coding sequence is TGTGCCAGCAGCCCCCCAGGGGGTGAGACCCAGTACTTC.

The chain couples TRBV29-1 to TRBJ2-5, with D uncertain. Germline CDR1 reads SQVTM; CDR2 reads ANQGSEA. V was pared by 3 bases and J by 4 bases, with 9 bases between. The CDR3 loop spans 12 amino acids. CDR3 DNA sequence: TGCAGCGTTGAGAAAGCGAGAGAGACCCAGTACTTC. Protein sequence: CSVEKARETQYF. The full variable domain, its missing parts supplied by reference TRBV29-1 and TRBJ2-5, is SAVISQKPSRDICQRGTSLTIQCQVDSQVTMMFWYRQQPGQSLTLIATANQGSEATYESGFVIDKFPISRPNLTFSTLTVSNMSPEDSSIYLCSVEKARETQYFGPGTRLLVL.

The chain uses TRBV11-3 and TRBJ1-1; no definite D call. Germline V gene sequence: CDR1 SGHNT, CDR2 YENEEA. V was clipped by 5 bases and J by 1 base, with 8 bases between them. The CDR3 has 13 residues. The CDR3 loop is CASSVTTNTEAFF. The CDR3 nucleotides are TGTGCCAGCAGCGTAACAACGAACACTGAAGCTTTCTTT.

The CDR3 nucleotides are TGTGCCAGTAGAGATACAGGGGTGGCCAAAAACATTCAGTACTTC. Its protein product is CASRDTGVAKNIQYF. The rearrangement joins TRBV19 to TRBJ2-4; 7 nucleotides match TRBD1. The CDR3 loop spans 15 amino acids. The trim removed 6 bases at V and 1 base at J, leaving 6 bases unmatched. In germline, CDR1 is LNHDA, CDR2 SQIVND (reference sequence). Complete variable domain (other parts from reference TRBV19 and TRBJ2-4): DGGITQSPKYLFRKEGQNVTLSCEQNLNHDAMYWYRQDPGQGLRLIYYSQIVNDFQKGDIAEGYSVSREKKESFPLTVTSAQKNPTAFYLCASRDTGVAKNIQYFGAGTRLSVL.

This clone has only a few counts. The genes are TRBV11-2 and TRBJ1-3; D call uncertain. The V end lost 1 base, the J end lost 0 bases, and 7 bases lay between the germline ends. CDR1 and CDR2 (germline): SGHAT, FQNNGV. This CDR3 comprises 15 residues. The CDR3, as DNA: TGTGCCAGCAGCTTAGGACTCCTCTCTGGAAACACCATATATTTT. It specifies CASSLGLLSGNTIYF.

The genes are TRBV2 and TRBJ2-5; D uncertain. The V gene lost 2 bases and the J gene lost 4 bases, with 11 bases spanning the gap. The CDR3 loop spans 14 amino acids. Germline CDR1 is SNHLY and CDR2 is FYNNEI. In DNA form, the CDR3 reads TGTGCCAGCAGTGAACGATCGGGTAGAGAGACCCAGTACTTC. Residues: CASSERSGRETQYF.

The chain is built from TRBV19 and TRBJ2-7; TRBD1 or TRBD2 may be the D gene (5 bases each). V was clipped by 5 bases and J by 1 base, with 15 bases between them. The CDR3 runs 15 residues. Looked up from germline, CDR1 is LNHDA and CDR2 is SQIVND (reference sequence). The DNA for the CDR3 is TGTGCCAGTAGTCTAGGGGCGGGTTCATCCTACGAGCAGTACTTC. This codes for CASSLGAGSSYEQYF.

Only a few counts were recorded for this clone. The CDR3 protein is CASGSEKPGQSREKLFF. The CDR3, as DNA: TGTGCTAGTGGTTCCGAAAAACCGGGACAGAGTCGAGAAAAACTGTTTTTT. The chain recombines TRBV12-5 with TRBJ1-4; TRBD1 matches at 7 bases. Per germline, CDR1 LGHNT and CDR2 FRNRAP. J was trimmed by 8 bases and V by 4 bases; bases with no gene match: 16. The CDR3 extends over 17 amino acids. Combining the CDR3 with reference TRBV12-5 and TRBJ1-4 gives the whole variable domain DARVTQTPRHKVTEMGQEVTMRCQPILGHNTVFWYRQTMMQGLELLAYFRNRAPLDDSGMPKDRFSAEMPDATLATLKIQPSEPRDSAVYFCASGSEKPGQSREKLFFGSGTQLSVL.

The gene calls are TRBV2 and TRBJ2-5, with D perhaps matching TRBD2 (5 bases). CDR1 is SNHLY and CDR2 is FYNNEI in the germline V gene. V lost 10 bases and J 7 bases, leaving 19 bases between the germline ends. The CDR3 consists of 13 residues. The chain's CDR3 is CATSRADLGTQYF. The CDR3 DNA is TGTGCCACCTCGAGGGCGGACTTGGGGACCCAGTACTTC.

The chain combines TRBV28 with TRBJ2-4; 8 nucleotides align to TRBD1. Germline V gives CDR1 MDHEN, CDR2 SYDVKM. V dropped 6 bases and J dropped 15; count of bases not matched to a gene: 13. This CDR3 has 13 residues. This CDR3 reads CASSQMTGAKWYF. The CDR3 coding sequence is TGTGCCAGCAGCCAAATGACAGGGGCGAAATGGTACTTC.

The CDR3 DNA follows: TGCGCCAGCAGCGAACAGGGGGCGATGAACACTGAAGCTTTCTTT. Translating gives CASSEQGAMNTEAFF. This rearrangement joins TRBV5-1 to TRBJ1-1; 9 positions match TRBD1. Trimming at V came to 4 bases and at J to 0 bases, leaving 4 bases not matched to a gene. The CDR3 runs to 15 residues. CDR1 and CDR2 (germline): SGHRS, YFSETQ.

The chain joins TRBV28 to TRBJ1-5; perhaps TRBD1 as D (6 bases). There are 14 residues in the CDR3. CDR1 and CDR2 from the germline V gene are MDHEN and SYDVKM. V was trimmed by 3 bases and J by 9 bases, leaving 15 bases between them. The CDR3 sequence is CASSLTGTTWPQHF. The DNA for the CDR3 is TGTGCCAGCAGTTTGACCGGGACAACTTGGCCCCAGCATTTT.

The chain employs TRBV7-2 and TRBJ1-1; weak D call: TRBD1 (5 bases). V lost 5 bases and J 1 base, leaving 8 bases between the germline ends. CDR3 length: 13 residues. The germline V gene has CDR1 SGHTA and CDR2 FQGNSA. CDR3 nucleotides: TGTGCCAGCAGCCTGACAGCGAACACTGAAGCTTTCTTT. Translation: CASSLTANTEAFF.

V is TRBV28 and J is TRBJ1-4; the D is unclear. This CDR3 is built from 16 residues. Germline V gene sequence: CDR1 MDHEN, CDR2 SYDVKM. Deletions cut 4 bases from V and 3 bases from J, with 15 bases between. CDR3 amino acids: CASSSPHGVANEKLFF. The CDR3 DNA sequence: TGTGCCAGCAGTTCCCCCCACGGGGTCGCTAATGAAAAACTGTTTTTT.

Here the CDR3 reads CASSIGTSVQGETQYF. The CDR3 DNA sequence: TGTGCCAGTAGTATCGGGACTAGCGTCCAAGGGGAGACCCAGTACTTC. The gene calls are TRBV19 and TRBJ2-5, with TRBD2 matching 10 bases. The germline gives CDR1 LNHDA, CDR2 SQIVND (reference sequence). The CDR3 has 16 residues. J gave up 5 bases and V 3 bases, and 9 bases lay outside the gene matches. Looking up the rest from reference TRBV19 and TRBJ2-5 gives the full variable domain: DGGITQSPKYLFRKEGQNVTLSCEQNLNHDAMYWYRQDPGQGLRLIYYSQIVNDFQKGDIAEGYSVSREKKESFPLTVTSAQKNPTAFYLCASSIGTSVQGETQYFGPGTRLLVL.

The chain employs TRBV27 and TRBJ1-4; the match to TRBD1 covers 8 bases. CDR3 length: 16 amino acids. Germline V gene sequence: CDR1 MNHEY, CDR2 SMNVEV (reference sequence). Trimming took 5 bases from V and 4 from J; bases not matched to a gene: 9. The CDR3 reads CASSPGRGLGNEKLFF. Here the CDR3 DNA reads TGTGCCAGCAGTCCTGGCAGGGGGCTTGGTAATGAAAAACTGTTTTTT. The variable domain in full, completed from reference TRBV27 and TRBJ1-4, reads EAQVTQNPRYLITVTGKKLTVTCSQNMNHEYMSWYRQDPGLGLRQIYYSMNVEVTDKGDVPEGYKVSRKEKRNFPLILESPSPNQTSLYFCASSPGRGLGNEKLFFGSGTQLSVL.

The chain uses TRBV5-4 and TRBJ2-3; 12 nucleotides align to TRBD1. The CDR3 contains 15 residues. Trimming cost V 5 bases and J 4 bases; bases outside gene matches: 5. Germline CDR1 and CDR2: SGHNT and YYREEE (reference sequence). As DNA, the CDR3 is TGTGCCAGCAGACAGGGACAGGGGGCCGCAGATACGCAGTATTTT. It is translated as CASRQGQGAADTQYF.

This clone is a singleton in its sample. The chain has TRBV11-1 and TRBJ1-1; TRBD1 agrees at 8 bases. The CDR3 consists of 15 residues. With V trimmed by 5 bases and J by 1 base, 6 bases remained unmatched. Germline V gene lookup returns CDR1 SGHAT and CDR2 FQDESV (reference sequence). CDR3 loop: CASSPRTGKNTEAFF. The CDR3 bases are TGTGCCAGCAGCCCAAGGACAGGGAAGAACACTGAAGCTTTCTTT.